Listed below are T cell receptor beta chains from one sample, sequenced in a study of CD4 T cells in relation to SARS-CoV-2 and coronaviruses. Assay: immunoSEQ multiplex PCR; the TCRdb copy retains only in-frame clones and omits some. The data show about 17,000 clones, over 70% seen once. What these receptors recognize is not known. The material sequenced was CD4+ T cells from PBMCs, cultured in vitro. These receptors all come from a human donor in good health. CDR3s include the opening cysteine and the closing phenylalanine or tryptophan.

CDR3 protein: CASSPNREGRDTQYF
CDR3 length: 15
J gene: TRBJ2-3
V gene: TRBV7-8

CDR3 protein: CASSRRRPPYEQYF
CDR3 length: 14
J gene: TRBJ2-7
V gene: TRBV11-1

CDR3 protein: CASSTTGWDEKLFF
CDR3 length: 14
J gene: TRBJ1-4
V gene: TRBV18

CDR3 protein: CARRGVYGYTF
CDR3 length: 11
J gene: TRBJ1-2
V gene: TRBV5-3

CDR3 protein: CATSAGSYNSPLHF
CDR3 length: 14
J gene: TRBJ1-6
V gene: TRBV24-1

CDR3 protein: CASSLGSRAHGYTF
CDR3 length: 14
J gene: TRBJ1-2
V gene: TRBV5-1

CDR3 protein: CASTVKRGRRTEAFF
CDR3 length: 15
J gene: TRBJ1-1
V gene: TRBV19

CDR3 protein: CASSYDFMNTEAFF
CDR3 length: 14
J gene: TRBJ1-1
V gene: TRBV5-1

CDR3 protein: CASSQGGGNSPLHF
CDR3 length: 14
J gene: TRBJ1-6
V gene: TRBV18

CDR3 protein: CASSQVGVEQYF
CDR3 length: 12
J gene: TRBJ2-7
V gene: TRBV14

CDR3 protein: CASSFPTAQGAKNIQYF
CDR3 length: 17
J gene: TRBJ2-4
V gene: TRBV4-1

CDR3 protein: CASSLDLGYGYTF
CDR3 length: 13
J gene: TRBJ1-2
V gene: TRBV28

CDR3 protein: CASSFSGRASNEQFF
CDR3 length: 15
J gene: TRBJ2-1
V gene: TRBV7-9

CDR3 protein: CASSPAIQETQYF
CDR3 length: 13
J gene: TRBJ2-5
V gene: TRBV18

CDR3 protein: CATSKSDSNYGYTF
CDR3 length: 14
J gene: TRBJ1-2
V gene: TRBV15

CDR3 protein: CASSGLDREGETQYF
CDR3 length: 15
J gene: TRBJ2-5
V gene: TRBV2

CDR3 protein: CASSGAYEQYF
CDR3 length: 11
J gene: TRBJ2-7
V gene: TRBV19

CDR3 protein: CASSEGQGNSGNTIYF
CDR3 length: 16
J gene: TRBJ1-3
V gene: TRBV2

CDR3 protein: CASSFSSGGLQETQYF
CDR3 length: 16
J gene: TRBJ2-5
V gene: TRBV28

CDR3 protein: CASSGTSRGTGELFF
CDR3 length: 15
J gene: TRBJ2-2
V gene: TRBV5-1

CDR3 protein: CASSIGDREQETQYF
CDR3 length: 15
J gene: TRBJ2-5
V gene: TRBV19

CDR3 protein: CASSLLASETQYF
CDR3 length: 13
J gene: TRBJ2-5
V gene: TRBV7-9

CDR3 protein: CASSVGGSVYQPQHF
CDR3 length: 15
J gene: TRBJ1-5
V gene: TRBV9

CDR3 protein: CASSIDGAGANVLTF
CDR3 length: 15
J gene: TRBJ2-6
V gene: TRBV19

CDR3 protein: CASTKQETQYF
CDR3 length: 11
J gene: TRBJ2-5
V gene: TRBV2